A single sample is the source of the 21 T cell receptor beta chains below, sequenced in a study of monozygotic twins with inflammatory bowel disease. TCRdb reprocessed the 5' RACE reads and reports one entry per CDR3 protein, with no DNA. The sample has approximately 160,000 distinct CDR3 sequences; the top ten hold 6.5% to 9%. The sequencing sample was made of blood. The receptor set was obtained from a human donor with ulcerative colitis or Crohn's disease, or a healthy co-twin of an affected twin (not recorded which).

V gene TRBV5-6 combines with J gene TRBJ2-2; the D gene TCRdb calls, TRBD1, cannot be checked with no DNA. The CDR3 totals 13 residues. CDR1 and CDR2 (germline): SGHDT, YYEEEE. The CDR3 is CASSFRVAGELFF. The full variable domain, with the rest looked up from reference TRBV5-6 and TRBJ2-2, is DAGVTQSPTHLIKTRGQQVTLRCSPKSGHDTVSWYQQALGQGPQFIFQYYEEEERQRGNFPDRFSGHQFPNYSSELNVNALLLGDSALYLCASSFRVAGELFFGEGSRLTVL.

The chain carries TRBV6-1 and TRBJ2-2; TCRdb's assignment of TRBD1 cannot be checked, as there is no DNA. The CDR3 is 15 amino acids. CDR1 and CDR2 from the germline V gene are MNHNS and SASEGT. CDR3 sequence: CASRVRGANTGELFF.

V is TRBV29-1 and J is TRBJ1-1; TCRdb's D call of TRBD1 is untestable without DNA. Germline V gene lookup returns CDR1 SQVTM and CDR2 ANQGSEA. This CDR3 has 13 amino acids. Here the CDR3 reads CSVEGRGDTEAFF.

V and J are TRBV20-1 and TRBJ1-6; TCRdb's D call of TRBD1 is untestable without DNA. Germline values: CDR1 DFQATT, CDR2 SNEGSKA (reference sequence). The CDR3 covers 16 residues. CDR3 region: CSARLPPGHYNSPLHF.

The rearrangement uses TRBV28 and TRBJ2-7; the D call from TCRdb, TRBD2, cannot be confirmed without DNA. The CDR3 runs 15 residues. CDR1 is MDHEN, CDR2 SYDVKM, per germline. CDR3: CASSLPGTSGVEQYF.

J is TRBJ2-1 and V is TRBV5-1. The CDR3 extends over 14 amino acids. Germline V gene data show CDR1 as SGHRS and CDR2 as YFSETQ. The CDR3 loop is CASSLVSSYNEQFF.

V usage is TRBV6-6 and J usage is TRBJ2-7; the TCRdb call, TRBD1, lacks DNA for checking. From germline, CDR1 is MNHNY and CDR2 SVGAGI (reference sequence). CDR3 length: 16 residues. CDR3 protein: CASSPLGGGNSYEQYF.

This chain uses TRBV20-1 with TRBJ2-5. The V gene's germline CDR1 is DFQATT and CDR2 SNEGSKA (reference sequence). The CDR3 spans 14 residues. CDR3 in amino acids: CSATGIGKQETQYF.

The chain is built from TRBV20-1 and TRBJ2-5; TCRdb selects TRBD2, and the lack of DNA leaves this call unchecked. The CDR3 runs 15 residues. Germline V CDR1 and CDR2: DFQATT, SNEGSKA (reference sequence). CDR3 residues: CSARVQAGGPKTQYF.

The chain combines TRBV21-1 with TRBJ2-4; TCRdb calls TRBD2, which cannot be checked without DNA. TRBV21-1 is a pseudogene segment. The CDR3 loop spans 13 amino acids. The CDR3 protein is CACEGPAVHIQYF.

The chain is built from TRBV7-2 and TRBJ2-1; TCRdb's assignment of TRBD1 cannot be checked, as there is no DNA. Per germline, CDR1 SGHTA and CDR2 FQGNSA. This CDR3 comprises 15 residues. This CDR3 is CASSPQGGLSNEQFF.

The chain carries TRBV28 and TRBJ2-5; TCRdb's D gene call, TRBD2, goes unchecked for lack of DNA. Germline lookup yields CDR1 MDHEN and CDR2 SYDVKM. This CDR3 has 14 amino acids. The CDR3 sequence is CASSPRGVLETQYF.

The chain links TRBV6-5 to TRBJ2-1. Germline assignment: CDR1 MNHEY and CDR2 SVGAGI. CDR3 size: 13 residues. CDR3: CASSYSETNEQFF.

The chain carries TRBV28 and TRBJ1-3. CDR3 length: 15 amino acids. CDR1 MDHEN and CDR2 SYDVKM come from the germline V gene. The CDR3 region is CASSWTLFSGNTIYF.

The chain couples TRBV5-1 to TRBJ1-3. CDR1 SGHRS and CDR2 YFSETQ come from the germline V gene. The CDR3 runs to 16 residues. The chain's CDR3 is CASSYQDTHSGNTIYF.

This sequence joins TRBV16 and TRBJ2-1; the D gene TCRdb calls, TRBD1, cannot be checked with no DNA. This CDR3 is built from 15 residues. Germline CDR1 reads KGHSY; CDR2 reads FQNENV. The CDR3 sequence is CASSPRQGLFNEQFF.

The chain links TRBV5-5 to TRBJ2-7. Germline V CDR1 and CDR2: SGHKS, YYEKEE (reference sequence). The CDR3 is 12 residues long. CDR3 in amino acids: CASSHGTYEQYF. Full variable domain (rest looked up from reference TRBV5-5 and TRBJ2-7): DAGVTQSPTHLIKTRGQQVTLRCSPISGHKSVSWYQQVLGQGPQFIFQYYEKEERGRGNFPDRFSARQFPNYSSELNVNALLLGDSALYLCASSHGTYEQYFGPGTRLTVT.

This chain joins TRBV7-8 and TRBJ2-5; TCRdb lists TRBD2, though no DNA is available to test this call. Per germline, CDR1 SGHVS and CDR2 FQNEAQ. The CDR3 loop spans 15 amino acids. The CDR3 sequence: CASSHQAVYQETQYF.

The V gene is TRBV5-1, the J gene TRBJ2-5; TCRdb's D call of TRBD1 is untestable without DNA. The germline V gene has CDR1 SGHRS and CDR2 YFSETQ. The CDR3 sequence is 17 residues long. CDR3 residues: CASSSRQGAVWKETQYF. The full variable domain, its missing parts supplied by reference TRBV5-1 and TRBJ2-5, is KAGVTQTPRYLIKTRGQQVTLSCSPISGHRSVSWYQQTPGQGLQFLFEYFSETQRNKGNFPGRFSGRQFSNSRSEMNVSTLELGDSALYLCASSSRQGAVWKETQYFGPGTRLLVL.

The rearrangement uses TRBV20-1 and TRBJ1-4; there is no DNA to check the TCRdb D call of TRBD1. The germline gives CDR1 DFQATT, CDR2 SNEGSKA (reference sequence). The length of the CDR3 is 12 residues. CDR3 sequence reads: CRGGQLNEKLFF.

CDR3 loop: CASSPGLAGKQFF. This rearrangement joins TRBV7-2 to TRBJ2-1; no DNA is available, so the TRBD2 call from TCRdb remains unchecked. The germline gives CDR1 SGHTA, CDR2 FQGNSA. This CDR3 contains 13 residues.